This T cell receptor (beta chain) was identified in a study of blood T cell repertoires in COVID-19. Looking at the study overall: Samples representing acute and convalescent COVID-19 were sourced from the United States, Italy and Spain. PBMCs, B-cell-depleted T cells, or T cells were the source of the cDNA or gDNA that made up the material.

In the authors' workflow: Amplification with reference gene primers provided the estimates of nucleated cell counts. Clones were sequenced by immunoSEQ multiplex PCR, and TCRdb holds only the in-frame ones, with some missing. That table furnishes V, J and clone size, whereas the DNA furnished D and trimming. The sample consists of around 130,000 clones, more than 75% of them appearing once. This clone was observed once. CDR1 is LGHDT and CDR2 is YNNKEL in the germline V gene (reference sequence). Trimming took off 2 bases at V and 1 base at J, with 12 bases between the two ends. This CDR3 spans 15 amino acids.

The chain recombines TRBV3-1 (or the pseudogene TRBV3-2) with TRBJ2-7, with D perhaps TRBD1 (5 bases). The sequencing input was peripheral blood. This TCR was sampled from a man between 60 and 75 years old with acute or convalescent COVID-19. In DNA, the CDR3 is TGTGCCAGCAGCCAAAACAGGTGGGGTTCCTACGAGCAGTACTTC. As protein: CASSQNRWGSYEQYF.